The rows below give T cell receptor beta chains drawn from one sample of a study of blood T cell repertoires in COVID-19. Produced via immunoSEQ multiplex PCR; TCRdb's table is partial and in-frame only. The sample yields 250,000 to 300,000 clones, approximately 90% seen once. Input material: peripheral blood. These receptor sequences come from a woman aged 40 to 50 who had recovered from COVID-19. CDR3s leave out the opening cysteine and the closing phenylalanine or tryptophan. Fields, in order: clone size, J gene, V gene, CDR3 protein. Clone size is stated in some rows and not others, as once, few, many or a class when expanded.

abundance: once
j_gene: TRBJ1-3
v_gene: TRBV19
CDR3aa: ASSQPTGNSGNTIY

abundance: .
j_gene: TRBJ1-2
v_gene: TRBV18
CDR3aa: ASSSPGLGYT

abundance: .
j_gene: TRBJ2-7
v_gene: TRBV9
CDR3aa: ASSGAGATWNYEQY

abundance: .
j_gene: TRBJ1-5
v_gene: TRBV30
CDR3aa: AWSGQYSNQPQH

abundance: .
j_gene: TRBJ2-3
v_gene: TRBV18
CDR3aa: ASSPIPSGGSDTQY

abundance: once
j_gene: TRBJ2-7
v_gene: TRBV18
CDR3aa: ASSLNSPRVLYEQY

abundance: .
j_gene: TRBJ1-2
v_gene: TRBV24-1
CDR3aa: ATSRAGVNGYT

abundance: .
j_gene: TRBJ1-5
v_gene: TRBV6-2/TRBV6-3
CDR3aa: ASSRGPTQH

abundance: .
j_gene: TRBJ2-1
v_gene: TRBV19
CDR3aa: ASSMVGAGNEQF

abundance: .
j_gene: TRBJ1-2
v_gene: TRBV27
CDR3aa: ASSLRSVGVGSGYGYT

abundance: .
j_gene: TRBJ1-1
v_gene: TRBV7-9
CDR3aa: ASSRRDRENTEAF

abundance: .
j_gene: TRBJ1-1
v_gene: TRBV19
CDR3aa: ASSWQGRNTEAF

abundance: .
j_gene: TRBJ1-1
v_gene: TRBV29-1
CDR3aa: SVGAQAGTEAF

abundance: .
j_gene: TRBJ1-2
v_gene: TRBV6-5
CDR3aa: ASSYSRVMGPSGYT

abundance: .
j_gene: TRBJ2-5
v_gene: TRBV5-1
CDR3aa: ASSGGQHQETQY

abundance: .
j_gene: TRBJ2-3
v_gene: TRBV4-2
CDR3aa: ASMGSGTQNLATDTQY

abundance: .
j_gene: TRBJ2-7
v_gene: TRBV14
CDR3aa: ASRGLPGQEQY

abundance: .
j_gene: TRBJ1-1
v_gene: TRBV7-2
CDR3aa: ASSLSAVNTEAF

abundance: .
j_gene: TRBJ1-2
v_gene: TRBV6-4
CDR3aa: ASSVELNYGYT

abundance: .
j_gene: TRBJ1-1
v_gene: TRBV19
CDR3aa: ASSRGDRPPNTEAF

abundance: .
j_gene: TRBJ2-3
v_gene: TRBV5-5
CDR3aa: ASSPAQGQY

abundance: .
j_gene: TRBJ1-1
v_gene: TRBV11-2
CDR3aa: ASSPPPGATEAF

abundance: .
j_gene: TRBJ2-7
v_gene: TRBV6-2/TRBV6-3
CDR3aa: ASSYSAGAYEQY

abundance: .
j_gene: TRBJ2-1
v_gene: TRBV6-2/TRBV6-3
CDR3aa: ASSHVLAGLHTYNEQF

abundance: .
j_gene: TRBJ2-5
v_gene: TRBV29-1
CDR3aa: SAEVGGVGKKY

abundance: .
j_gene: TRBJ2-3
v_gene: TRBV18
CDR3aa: ASSTLRASGSPTDTQY

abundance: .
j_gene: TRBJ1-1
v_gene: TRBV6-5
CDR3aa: ASSWRLGEAF

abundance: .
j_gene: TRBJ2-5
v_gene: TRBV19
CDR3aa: ASSIRASGSMAQY

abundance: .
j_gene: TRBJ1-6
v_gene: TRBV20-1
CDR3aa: SASNRLNSPLH

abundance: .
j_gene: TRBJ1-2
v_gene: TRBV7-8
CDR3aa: ASSLGSGQKANYGYT

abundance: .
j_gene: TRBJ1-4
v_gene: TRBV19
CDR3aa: ASSDRGGNEKLF

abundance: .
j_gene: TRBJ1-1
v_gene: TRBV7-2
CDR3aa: ASRPGGPIHTEAF

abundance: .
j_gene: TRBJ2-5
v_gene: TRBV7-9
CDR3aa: ASSFIGGLETQY